Below, one TCR beta chain is given with its context. This entry belongs to a study of cytomegalovirus exposure and HLA in healthy donors. CDR3 length: 15 residues. V gave up 4 bases and J gave up 0 bases, with 13 bases separating them. In germline, CDR1 is SGHNT, CDR2 YYREEE (reference sequence). Primers: 60 Vbeta forward and 13 Jbeta reverse. Clones were read by immunoSEQ multiplex PCR, and TCRdb kept only the in-frame ones, dropping some. The data contain fewer than 200,000 clones, around 82% of them singletons. The sample comprised PBMCs. V is TRBV5-4 and J is TRBJ1-1, with D possibly being TRBD1 (6 bases). The TCR comes from a man in his 60s in good health and CMV-seronegative. The CDR3 loop is CASSRGGALNTEAFF. The CDR3 nucleotides are TGTGCCAGCAGCCGCGGGGGGGCTTTGAACACTGAAGCTTTCTTT.